The rows below give T cell receptor beta chains drawn from one sample of a study of blood T cell repertoires in COVID-19. The method was immunoSEQ multiplex PCR; TCRdb's version includes in-frame clones alone and lacks a portion of them. Among 130,000 to 150,000 clones listed, about four fifths were seen once. The sample taken for sequencing was peripheral blood. The receptor set was obtained from a woman in her 70s with COVID-19, enrolled during active disease. CDR3s include the opening cysteine and the closing phenylalanine or tryptophan. The order of the fields is J gene, clone size, V gene, D gene, CDR3 protein, CDR3 DNA. A D gene is named only where the DNA matches it firmly. Clone size is shown for a subset of rows, as once, few, many or a class of expanded clone.

TRBJ1-5 once TRBV4-2 NA CASSLNQQPQHF TGTGCCAGCAGCCTAAACCAGCAGCCCCAGCATTTT
TRBJ1-2 NA TRBV7-9 TRBD1 CASSFWTGGDPGAF TGTGCCAGCAGCTTTTGGACAGGGGGCGACCCAGGGGCTTTC
TRBJ1-3 NA TRBV3-1/TRBV3-2 NA CASSPASSGNTIYF TGTGCCAGCAGCCCCGCTAGCTCTGGAAACACCATATATTTT
TRBJ1-6 NA TRBV9 NA CASSVTDMNSPLHF TGTGCCAGCAGCGTGACGGACATGAATTCACCCCTCCACTTT
TRBJ1-4 NA TRBV5-1 TRBD1 CASSLEQGGSEKLFF TGCGCCAGCAGCTTGGAACAGGGGGGGAGTGAAAAACTGTTTTTT
TRBJ2-5 NA TRBV3-1/TRBV3-2 NA CAATILEEPETQYF TGTGCCGCCACTATCCTGGAGGAGCCAGAGACCCAGTACTTC
TRBJ1-2 few TRBV5-1 TRBD1 CASSRGQEGHGYTF TGCGCCAGCAGCCGCGGACAGGAGGGGCATGGCTACACCTTC
TRBJ1-1 NA TRBV3-1/TRBV3-2 NA CASSQGGGLTEAFF TGTGCCAGCAGCCAAGGAGGAGGGTTGACTGAAGCTTTCTTT
TRBJ1-3 once TRBV30 NA CAWTREGGGNTIYF TGTGCCTGGACCCGGGAGGGCGGTGGAAACACCATATATTTT
TRBJ2-7 NA TRBV7-9 TRBD2 CASSSLSTVAGWNEQYF TGTGCCAGCAGCTCCCTTTCGACAGTAGCGGGGTGGAACGAGCAGTACTTC
TRBJ2-7 NA TRBV18 TRBD1 CASSSGQGYEQYF TGTGCCAGCTCCTCCGGACAGGGGTACGAGCAGTACTTC
TRBJ1-4 NA TRBV20-1 NA CSASVGANEKLFF TGCAGTGCTAGTGTAGGGGCGAATGAAAAACTGTTTTTT
TRBJ2-7 once TRBV19 TRBD1 CASSRDREYEQYF TGTGCCAGTAGCCGGGACAGGGAATACGAGCAGTACTTC
TRBJ1-1 few TRBV18 NA CASSPSGGTEAFF TGTGCCAGCTCACCCTCGGGGGGCACTGAAGCTTTCTTT
TRBJ1-1 NA TRBV5-4 NA CASSPSRGGMNTEAFF TGTGCCAGCAGCCCCTCCCGGGGGGGGATGAACACTGAAGCTTTCTTT
TRBJ1-6 few TRBV4-1 NA CASSQYRGGVSPLHF TGCGCCAGCAGCCAATATCGAGGGGGTGTTTCACCCCTCCACTTT
TRBJ1-2 NA TRBV6-5 TRBD1 CASSQFGTGAWGYTF TGTGCCAGCAGTCAATTTGGGACAGGGGCTTGGGGCTACACCTTC
TRBJ2-4 NA TRBV4-2 TRBD2 CASSLPARGLAENIQYF TGTGCCAGCAGCCTCCCCGCCCGAGGGCTAGCGGAAAACATTCAGTACTTC
TRBJ2-5 few TRBV10-3 NA CATQQGGLETQYF TGTGCCACCCAGCAGGGAGGTTTGGAGACCCAGTACTTC
TRBJ1-2 NA TRBV6-5 TRBD1 CATKLTGTGRGYTF TGTGCCACCAAACTAACCGGGACAGGGAGAGGCTACACCTTC
TRBJ1-4 NA TRBV7-8 NA CASSLVRWGDEKLFF TGTGCCAGCAGCTTAGTCAGATGGGGGGATGAAAAACTGTTTTTT
TRBJ2-7 NA TRBV4-2 NA CASSQDAGREQYF TGTGCCAGCAGCCAAGATGCGGGGAGGGAGCAGTACTTC
TRBJ1-6 few TRBV6-6 NA CASSKVAGAANSPLHF TGTGCCAGCAGCAAGGTCGCAGGGGCCGCAAATTCACCCCTCCACTTT
TRBJ1-3 NA TRBV5-1 NA CASGQDSLTGNTIYF TGCGCCAGCGGGCAGGACAGTCTTACAGGAAACACCATATATTTT
TRBJ2-7 NA TRBV7-9 TRBD1 CASSSGGVRDEQYF TGTGCCAGCAGCTCAGGGGGTGTGAGGGACGAGCAGTACTTC
TRBJ1-5 NA TRBV5-6 TRBD1 CASSSGQGEQPQHF TGTGCCAGCAGCTCCGGACAGGGTGAGCAGCCCCAGCATTTT
TRBJ1-1 NA TRBV2 TRBD1 CATTPGGRTEAFF TGTGCCACCACTCCAGGGGGCAGGACTGAAGCTTTCTTT
TRBJ2-6 NA TRBV3-1/TRBV3-2 TRBD2 CASSHRGAGANVLTF TGTGCCAGCAGCCACCGGGGGGCTGGGGCCAACGTCCTGACTTTC
TRBJ2-3 NA TRBV6-5 NA CAIKALTSTDTQYF TGTGCCATCAAGGCCTTGACAAGCACAGATACGCAGTATTTT
TRBJ1-2 NA TRBV5-1 NA CASSSGHTTNYGYTF TGCGCCAGCAGTTCAGGACACACGACTAACTATGGCTACACCTTC
TRBJ2-1 NA TRBV24-1 NA CATSDNQHGVGNEQFF TGTGCCACCAGTGATAACCAACACGGGGTCGGCAATGAGCAGTTCTTC
TRBJ2-5 NA TRBV2 NA CASSNQGPGAQYF TGTGCCAGCAGCAACCAGGGCCCTGGGGCCCAGTACTTC